This section outlines one TCR beta chain sequence together with its context. Only in-frame clones appear in the TCRdb table, and some are missing; sequencing was by immunoSEQ multiplex PCR. Of 80,000 to 95,000 clones listed, around 96% are singletons. The record originates from a study of T cell changes during pregnancy in multiple sclerosis. This specimen consisted of peripheral blood, obtained in the second trimester of pregnancy. The receptor was isolated from a female donor with multiple sclerosis, enrolled in a pregnancy study.

CDR3 bases: TGTGCCAGCAGCTTAGAGCCCCCCACTGAAGCTTTCTTT. Translation gives CASSLEPPTEAFF. V is TRBV7-8 and J is TRBJ1-1; D unclear. CDR1 and CDR2 from the germline V gene are SGHVS and FQNEAQ. V was trimmed by 1 base and J by 4 bases, leaving 7 bases between them. The CDR3 runs to 13 residues.